Below, 14 T cell receptor beta chains from the same sample are listed, as sequenced in a study of blood T cell repertoires in COVID-19. TCRdb keeps only in-frame clones here, not all; method: immunoSEQ multiplex PCR. The sample yields approximately 280,000 clones, approximately 78% seen once. Material for sequencing was PBMCs or T cells enriched from blood (not recorded which). These TCRs come from a middle-aged man who had been exposed to COVID-19.

V gene TRBV6-4 combines with J gene TRBJ1-1; TRBD1 is a possible D gene (6 bases). Germline V gene data show CDR1 as MRHNA and CDR2 as SNTAGT. This CDR3 comprises 13 residues. Trimming pared 4 bases from V and 4 bases from J, leaving 10 bases between. CDR3 protein: CASSATGTTEAFF. DNA for the CDR3: TGTGCCAGCAGTGCAACAGGGACCACTGAAGCTTTCTTT.

The chain recombines TRBV19 with TRBJ1-5; possibly TRBD1 for D (5 bases). CDR3 size: 15 residues. Trimming took 7 bases from V and 4 from J, leaving 17 bases between them. The germline CDR1 and CDR2 sequences are LNHDA and SQIVND (reference sequence). The CDR3 coding sequence is TGTGCCAGTATGGGGGGGTCGGGTAGGAATCAGCCCCAGCATTTT. Amino acid sequence: CASMGGSGRNQPQHF.

The genes are TRBV19 and TRBJ2-3, with TRBD1 identical over 10 bases. V was clipped by 4 bases and J by 4 bases; unmatched bases: 5. The germline V gene has CDR1 LNHDA and CDR2 SQIVND (reference sequence). The CDR3 totals 15 residues. DNA for the CDR3: TGTGCCAGTAGTAGGGACAGGGGAGGGGCAGATACGCAGTATTTT. Protein: CASSRDRGGADTQYF.

V is TRBV7-9 and J is TRBJ2-2, with TRBD2 as a possible D gene (6 bases). V was clipped by 4 bases and J by 7 bases, with 7 bases between them. CDR3 size: 12 residues. The V gene's germline CDR1 is SEHNR and CDR2 FQNEAQ (reference sequence). CDR3 protein: CASSWGDGELFF. CDR3 bases: TGTGCCAGCAGCTGGGGGGACGGGGAGCTGTTTTTT.

This clone was counted a single time. This rearrangement joins TRBV5-1 to TRBJ1-4; a possible D gene is TRBD1 (5 bases). Per the germline V gene, CDR1 is SGHRS and CDR2 is YFSETQ. V was cut by 1 base and J by 7 bases, with 14 bases left in between. There are 15 residues in the CDR3. The CDR3 DNA reads TGCGCCAGCAGCTTGAGACAGCCATTCGGTGAAAAACTGTTTTTT. Residues: CASSLRQPFGEKLFF.

The rearrangement joins TRBV6-5 to TRBJ1-5; a possible D gene is TRBD1 (5 bases). The V end lost 6 bases, the J end lost 2 bases, and 11 bases lay between the germline ends. This CDR3 has 14 amino acids. Germline V gene lookup returns CDR1 MNHEY and CDR2 SVGAGI. The CDR3 region is CASREQGGNQPQHF. The CDR3 DNA reads TGTGCCAGCAGAGAGCAAGGGGGCAATCAGCCCCAGCATTTT.

For the CDR3, the DNA is TGTGCCAGCTCCCTGAGACAGGACACAGATACGCAGTATTTT. Protein product: CASSLRQDTDTQYF. This chain links TRBV18 with TRBJ2-3; D may be TRBD1 (6 bases). The CDR3 is 14 residues long. The V end lost 6 bases, the J end lost 2 bases, and 12 bases lay between the germline ends. Per germline, CDR1 KGHSH and CDR2 LQKENI.

V and J are TRBV11-3 and TRBJ1-4; perhaps TRBD1 as D (5 bases). The V end lost 5 bases, the J end lost 7 bases, and 14 bases lay between the germline ends. From germline, CDR1 is SGHNT and CDR2 YENEEA. This CDR3 comprises 14 residues. The CDR3 coding sequence is TGTGCCAGCAGCCGCCGGGACGGGGGTGAAAAACTGTTTTTT. Protein: CASSRRDGGEKLFF.

The chain carries TRBV25-1 and TRBJ2-1; D perhaps matches TRBD2 (6 bases). CDR3 length equals 13 residues. Trimming took off 3 bases at V and 13 bases at J, with 16 bases between the two ends. Germline V CDR1 and CDR2: MGHDK, SYGVNS. CDR3 nucleotide sequence: TGTGCCAGCAGTGATTATCGGGGGATTGACCAGTTCTTC. It specifies CASSDYRGIDQFF.

This sequence joins TRBV29-1 and TRBJ2-7; 11 nucleotides match TRBD2. V was clipped by 4 bases and J by 2 bases; unmatched bases: 7. The CDR3 covers 15 residues. Germline CDR1 is SQVTM and CDR2 is ANQGSEA. The chain's CDR3 is CSVVSPTSGAYEQYF. CDR3 in DNA: TGCAGCGTTGTTTCCCCGACTAGCGGGGCCTACGAGCAGTACTTC.

V usage is TRBV29-1 and J usage is TRBJ2-1; 10 nucleotides line up with TRBD1. Germline trimming cut 8 bases from V and 3 bases from J; bases unmatched to any gene: 4. CDR1 is SQVTM, CDR2 ANQGSEA, per germline. The CDR3 is 13 residues long. The DNA of the CDR3 is TGCAGCACTCGGACAGGGGGCTACAATGAGCAGTTCTTC. Its protein product is CSTRTGGYNEQFF.

The chain has TRBV5-1 and TRBJ1-5; 10 bases agree with TRBD1. Trimming removed 0 bases from V and 8 bases from J; junction bases left unmatched: 2. Germline V gives CDR1 SGHRS, CDR2 YFSETQ. The CDR3 runs 14 residues. This CDR3 reads CASSLGDRGKPQHF. The CDR3 DNA follows: TGCGCCAGCAGCTTGGGGGACAGGGGTAAGCCCCAGCATTTT. The variable domain in full, completed from reference TRBV5-1 and TRBJ1-5, reads KAGVTQTPRYLIKTRGQQVTLSCSPISGHRSVSWYQQTPGQGLQFLFEYFSETQRNKGNFPGRFSGRQFSNSRSEMNVSTLELGDSALYLCASSLGDRGKPQHFGDGTRLSIL.

This clone turned up a few times. The chain combines TRBV11-3 with TRBJ2-3, with D possibly TRBD2 on 5 matching bases. The germline gives CDR1 SGHNT, CDR2 YENEEA. CDR3 length: 14 residues. The ends were cut back, 3 bases at V and 2 bases at J, with 9 bases in the middle. The DNA for the CDR3 is TGTGCCAGCAGCTTTAGCGCCTTCACAGATACGCAGTATTTT. Translation: CASSFSAFTDTQYF.

This sequence joins TRBV6-1 and TRBJ2-1, with D possibly being TRBD2 (6 bases). The CDR3 sequence is 16 residues long. Germline V CDR1 and CDR2: MNHNS, SASEGT. V was clipped by 4 bases and J by 7 bases, with 20 bases between them. The CDR3 DNA reads as TGTGCCAGCAGTGCCTCCCCGGGATTGGGGAGGAATGAGCAGTTCTTC. Residues: CASSASPGLGRNEQFF.